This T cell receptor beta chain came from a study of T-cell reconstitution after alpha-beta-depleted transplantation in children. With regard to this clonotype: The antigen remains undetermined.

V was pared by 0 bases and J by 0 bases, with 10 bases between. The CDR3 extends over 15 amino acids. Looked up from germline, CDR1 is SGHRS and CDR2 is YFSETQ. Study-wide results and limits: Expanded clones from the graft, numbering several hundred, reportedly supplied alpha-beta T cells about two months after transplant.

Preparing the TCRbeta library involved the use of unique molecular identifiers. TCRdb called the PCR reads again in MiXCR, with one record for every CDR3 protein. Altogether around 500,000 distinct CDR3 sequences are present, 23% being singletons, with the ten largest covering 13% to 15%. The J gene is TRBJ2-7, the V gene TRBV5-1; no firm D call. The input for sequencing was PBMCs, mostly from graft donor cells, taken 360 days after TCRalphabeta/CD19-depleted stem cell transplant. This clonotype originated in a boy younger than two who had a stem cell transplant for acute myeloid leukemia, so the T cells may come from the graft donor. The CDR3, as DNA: TGCGCCAGCAGCTTGGACCTTCCGGACTCCTACGAGCAGTACGTC. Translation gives CASSLDLPDSYEQYV.